This is a list of T cell receptor beta chains from one sample in a study of blood T cell repertoires in COVID-19. Sequenced by immunoSEQ multiplex PCR; TCRdb stores in-frame clones only, minus some. The sample carries around 17,000 clones, around 88% recorded once. Sequencing was performed on peripheral blood. Every receptor here comes from a human donor in a cohort sampled during active COVID-19. The CDR3 runs from the conserved cysteine through the conserved F or W.

len: 16; j_gene: TRBJ2-2; v_gene: TRBV5-1; CDR3aa: CASSPRTGSNTGELFF
len: 15; j_gene: TRBJ2-7; v_gene: TRBV6-5; CDR3aa: CASRKGTSGDYEQYF
len: 16; j_gene: TRBJ1-1; v_gene: TRBV2; CDR3aa: CASIRTGGSMNTEAFF
len: 13; j_gene: TRBJ2-7; v_gene: TRBV18; CDR3aa: CASSPGGGAEQYF
len: 15; j_gene: TRBJ2-1; v_gene: TRBV27; CDR3aa: CASSFVGRGYNEQFF
len: 12; j_gene: TRBJ2-1; v_gene: TRBV21-1; CDR3aa: CASSKKNLAKFF
len: 14; j_gene: TRBJ2-5; v_gene: TRBV2; CDR3aa: CASSGGPAQETQYF
len: 13; j_gene: TRBJ1-1; v_gene: TRBV27; CDR3aa: CASSSTGISEAFF
len: 16; j_gene: TRBJ1-2; v_gene: TRBV5-5; CDR3aa: CASSQRWPGINYGYTF
len: 18; j_gene: TRBJ2-1; v_gene: TRBV9; CDR3aa: CASSVRFMEGPSNNEQFF
len: 13; j_gene: TRBJ1-6; v_gene: TRBV19; CDR3aa: CASSTTGNSPLHF
len: 15; j_gene: TRBJ1-2; v_gene: TRBV29-1; CDR3aa: CSVEGWDRGKDGYTF
len: 15; j_gene: TRBJ2-7; v_gene: TRBV7-8; CDR3aa: CASSLPWQGNYEQYF
len: 15; j_gene: TRBJ1-1; v_gene: TRBV7-2; CDR3aa: CASSQRQGPNTEAFF
len: 15; j_gene: TRBJ2-7; v_gene: TRBV7-2; CDR3aa: CASSWPGQERYEQYF